This T cell receptor (beta chain) derives from a study of blood T cell repertoires in COVID-19. In the original workflow: The assay estimated nucleated cells by amplifying reference gene primers. The table came from immunoSEQ multiplex PCR; TCRdb's copy has only in-frame clones and leaves some out. The V and J calls and the clone size are those of that table, but D and trimming were determined from the DNA. The repertoire includes about 430,000 clones, roughly 90% of them detected once, and approximately 0.96% sits in the top ten. The J segment lost 13 bases and the V segment lost 1 base, leaving 0 bases of the junction unmatched. The germline CDR1 and CDR2 sequences are LNHDA and SQIVND (reference sequence). This CDR3 is built from 11 residues.

The chain joins TRBV19 to TRBJ1-5, with TRBD1 identical over 8 bases. The sequenced sample consisted of PBMCs or T cells enriched from blood (not recorded which). The receptor was isolated from a woman aged 25 to 39 with acute COVID-19. CDR3 protein: CASSIGQGQHF. DNA for the CDR3: TGTGCCAGTAGTATAGGACAGGGGCAGCATTTT.